Below are 10 T cell receptor beta chains sequenced from a single sample in a study of blood T cell repertoires in COVID-19. This table comes from immunoSEQ multiplex PCR, and its TCRdb copy is limited to in-frame clones, with some not included. The sample records a few hundred thousand clones, approximately 90% being singletons. The sequenced sample consisted of peripheral blood. The receptors here all came from a man between 25 and 39 years old with acute or convalescent COVID-19.

This chain uses TRBV7-2 with TRBJ1-2; 7 bases agree with TRBD1. V gave up 2 bases and J gave up 6 bases; unmatched junction bases: 12. This CDR3 is built from 16 residues. Germline-derived CDR1 and CDR2 are SGHTA and FQGNSA. The CDR3 DNA is TGTGCCAGCAGCTTAAGAGGGGCCGGGACAGCACATGGCTACACCTTC. Amino acids: CASSLRGAGTAHGYTF.

The CDR3 sequence: CSVKGGHPWDEQFF. For the CDR3, the DNA is TGCAGCGTTAAAGGGGGACACCCTTGGGATGAGCAGTTCTTC. The rearrangement uses TRBV29-1 and TRBJ2-1; the D gene is possibly TRBD1 (6 bases). Trimming removed 5 bases from V and 8 bases from J, with 19 bases in between. From germline, CDR1 is SQVTM and CDR2 ANQGSEA. The CDR3 sequence is 14 residues long.

This rearrangement joins TRBV3-1 (or the pseudogene TRBV3-2) to TRBJ2-1; 8 positions match TRBD2. Trimming cost V 1 base and J 6 bases; bases outside gene matches: 14. Germline CDR1 reads LGHDT; CDR2 reads YNNKEL (reference sequence). The CDR3 loop spans 18 amino acids. The CDR3 DNA follows: TGTGCCAGCAGCCAAGGAGCCCGGCGCACTAGCGGTGTCAATGAGCAGTTCTTC. The encoded protein is CASSQGARRTSGVNEQFF.

This clone was observed a single time. This chain's CDR3 is CASSLGQGGEKANEQFF. In DNA form, the CDR3 reads TGCGCCAGCAGCTTGGGACAGGGTGGGGAGAAGGCCAATGAGCAGTTCTTC. The V call is TRBV5-1, the J call TRBJ2-1; 7 bases are a match to TRBD1. With 0 bases clipped from V and 6 bases from J, the junction kept 12 bases outside the gene matches. CDR1 and CDR2 from the germline V gene are SGHRS and YFSETQ. This CDR3 comprises 17 residues.

J is TRBJ1-2 and V is TRBV10-3; the D gene is possibly TRBD1 (6 bases). Per the germline V gene, CDR1 is ENHRY and CDR2 is SYGVKD. The CDR3 totals 14 residues. Between the trimmed V and J ends, which lost 3 bases and 2 bases, there was a span of 10 bases. For the CDR3, the DNA is TGTGCCATCAGTGACTACAGGGAGAACTATGGCTACACCTTC. The encoded protein is CAISDYRENYGYTF.

The gene calls are TRBV28 and TRBJ1-1, with D unresolved. The ends were cut back, 6 bases at V and 2 bases at J, with 19 bases in the middle. Germline CDR1 MDHEN, CDR2 SYDVKM. This CDR3 contains 16 residues. The CDR3 loop reads CASSLRPGLRNTEAFF. For the CDR3, the DNA is TGTGCCAGCAGCTTAAGGCCGGGTTTGCGAAACACTGAAGCTTTCTTT.

The chain has TRBV18 and TRBJ2-1, with 8 bases fitting TRBD2. V lost 0 bases to trimming and J lost 5 bases; unmatched junction nucleotides: 12. Germline V gene data show CDR1 as KGHSH and CDR2 as LQKENI. The CDR3 has 18 residues. This CDR3 reads CASSPPSLAGGTNNEQFF. CDR3 nucleotide sequence: TGTGCCAGCTCACCACCGAGCTTGGCGGGGGGTACTAACAATGAGCAGTTCTTC.

This clone was recorded only once. The chain recombines TRBV2 with TRBJ2-5; TRBD1 aligns across 8 bases. The V segment lost 7 bases and the J segment 3 bases; nucleotides outside the gene matches: 7. CDR3 size: 14 residues. Germline CDR1 reads SNHLY; CDR2 reads FYNNEI. CDR3 coding DNA: TGTGCCAGCAACCTACAGGGGGGAAAAGAGACCCAGTACTTC. This translates into CASNLQGGKETQYF. The complete variable domain, with remaining parts taken from reference TRBV2 and TRBJ2-5, reads EPEVTQTPSHQVTQMGQEVILRCVPISNHLYFYWYRQILGQKVEFLVSFYNNEISEKSEIFDDQFSVERPDGSNFTLKIRSTKLEDSAMYFCASNLQGGKETQYFGPGTRLLVL.

The chain combines TRBV19 with TRBJ2-1, with TRBD1 matching over 7 bases. Germline trimming cut 5 bases from V and 2 bases from J; bases unmatched to any gene: 9. Germline CDR1 LNHDA, CDR2 SQIVND (reference sequence). The CDR3 covers 16 residues. Here the CDR3 DNA reads TGTGCCAGTAGTTTCCCACAGACAGGGACCTACAATGAGCAGTTCTTC. Translating gives CASSFPQTGTYNEQFF.

This chain uses TRBV5-1 with TRBJ1-1; maybe TRBD1 (5 bases). Per germline, CDR1 SGHRS and CDR2 YFSETQ. The CDR3 runs to 14 residues. V was trimmed by 2 bases and J by 2 bases, leaving 10 bases between them. In nucleotides, the CDR3 is TGCGCCAGCAGCTTATCTGGACACAACACTGAAGCTTTCTTT. It is translated as CASSLSGHNTEAFF.